This T cell receptor (beta chain) is from a study of tumor-infiltrating lymphocytes in primary liver carcinoma. Background on the study: Patients diagnosed with primary liver carcinoma received treatment through surgical resection. Patients included men and women of 30 to 69 years. General observations from the study: The study found tumor-adjacent and tumor-blood pairs overlapped less than tumor region pairs. Being bulk and unsorted, samples allowed no CD4+ and CD8+ repertoire comparison.

A primer matching the constant region was used to make TCR beta cDNA from approximately 0.55 ug of total RNA. Each TCR beta library was derived from three nested multiplex PCR rounds that employed slightly modified ARM-PCR. The opening two PCR rounds, ten to eleven cycles each, paired TRBV1-TRBV30 forward primers with a C-beta reverse primer. TCRdb independently ran MiXCR on the multiplex PCR reads; one entry per CDR3 protein. The sample shows approximately 330,000 distinct CDR3 sequences, around three fifths of them seen only once. The study extracted blood RNA from unsorted whole blood and also extracted germline DNA. On this clonotype itself: Its antigen is unidentified.

Germline CDR1 is KGHDR and CDR2 is SFDVKD. The CDR3 runs 17 residues. V was clipped by 4 bases and J by 9 bases; unmatched bases: 10. The receptor's source is a man in his forties with primary liver carcinoma and hepatitis B virus infection. This chain joins TRBV24-1 and TRBJ2-1; 14 positions agree with TRBD2. The sequencing input was peripheral blood. CDR3 loop: CATSEYGTSGSKSEQFF. CDR3 nucleotide sequence: TGTGCCACCAGTGAGTACGGGACTAGCGGGAGTAAAAGTGAGCAGTTCTTC.